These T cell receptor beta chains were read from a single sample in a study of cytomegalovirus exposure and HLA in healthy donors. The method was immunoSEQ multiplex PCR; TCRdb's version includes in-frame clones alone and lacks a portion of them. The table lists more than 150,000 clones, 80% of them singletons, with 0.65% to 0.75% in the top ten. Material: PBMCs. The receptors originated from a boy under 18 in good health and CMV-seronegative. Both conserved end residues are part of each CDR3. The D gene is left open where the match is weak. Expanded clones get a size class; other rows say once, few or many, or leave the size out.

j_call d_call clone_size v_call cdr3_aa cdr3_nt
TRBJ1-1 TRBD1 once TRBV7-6 CASSFGQGTNTEAFF TGTGCCAGCAGCTTTGGACAGGGAACGAACACTGAAGCTTTCTTT
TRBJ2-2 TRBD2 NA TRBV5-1 CASSSGGSNTGELFF TGCGCCAGCAGCAGCGGGGGAAGCAACACCGGGGAGCTGTTTTTT
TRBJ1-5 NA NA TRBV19 CASSIQGSNQPQHF TGTGCCAGTAGTATCCAGGGTAGCAATCAGCCCCAGCATTTT
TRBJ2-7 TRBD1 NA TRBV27 CASSLDGQGSSYEQYF TGTGCCAGCAGTTTGGATGGACAGGGGAGCTCCTACGAGCAGTACTTC
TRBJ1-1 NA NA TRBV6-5 CASSYSRVDEAFF TGTGCCAGCAGTTACTCCAGGGTGGATGAAGCTTTCTTT
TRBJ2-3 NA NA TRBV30 CAWSVGFSGDSGTDTQYF TGTGCCTGGAGTGTAGGGTTTAGCGGTGACAGCGGCACAGATACGCAGTATTTT
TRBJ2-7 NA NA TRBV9 CASSETRSPYEQYF TGTGCCAGCAGCGAAACGCGGTCGCCCTACGAGCAGTACTTC
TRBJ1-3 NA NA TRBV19 CASTITLRRRSGNTIYF TGTGCCAGTACCATCACCTTGCGCAGGCGATCTGGAAACACCATATATTTT
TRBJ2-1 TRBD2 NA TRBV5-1 CASSLAPAGGPNEQFF TGCGCCAGCAGCTTGGCTCCAGCGGGGGGCCCGAATGAGCAGTTCTTC
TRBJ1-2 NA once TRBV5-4 CASSLYTASETF TGTGCCAGCAGCTTGTACACGGCCTCGGAGACCTTC
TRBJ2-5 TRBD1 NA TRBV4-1 CASSPYRGETQYF TGCGCCAGCAGCCCCTACAGGGGAGAGACCCAGTACTTC
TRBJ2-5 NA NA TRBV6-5 CASSYSNREKTQYF TGTGCCAGCAGTTACTCGAACAGGGAAAAGACCCAGTACTTC
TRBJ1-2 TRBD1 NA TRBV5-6 CASTPWDRGQKGYTF TGTGCCAGCACCCCGTGGGACAGGGGGCAGAAGGGCTACACCTTC
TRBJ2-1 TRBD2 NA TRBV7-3 CASSLTPGGPDEQFF TGTGCCAGCAGCTTAACTCCGGGAGGGCCAGATGAGCAGTTCTTC
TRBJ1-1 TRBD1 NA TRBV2 CASNRDRDTEAFF TGTGCCAGCAATCGGGACAGGGACACTGAAGCTTTCTTT
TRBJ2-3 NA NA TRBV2 CASSLTDTQYF TGTGCCAGCAGTCTAACAGATACGCAGTATTTT
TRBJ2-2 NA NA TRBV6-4 CASSTGGELFF TGTGCCAGCAGTACCGGCGGGGAGCTGTTTTTT
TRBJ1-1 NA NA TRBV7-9 CASNLMGLNTEAFF TGTGCCAGCAACCTGATGGGCCTGAACACTGAAGCTTTCTTT
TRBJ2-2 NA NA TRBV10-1 CASSEYGGPNTGELFF TGCGCCAGCAGTGAGTACGGGGGGCCAAACACCGGGGAGCTGTTTTTT
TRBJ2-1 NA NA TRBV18 CASSPAGQGTYNEQFF TGTGCCAGCTCACCAGCTGGTCAGGGGACCTACAATGAGCAGTTCTTC
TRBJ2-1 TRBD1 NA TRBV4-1 CASSQPDRGNEQFF TGCGCCAGCAGCCAACCGGACAGGGGCAACGAGCAGTTCTTC
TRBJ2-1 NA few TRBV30 CAWVTGYNEQFF TGTGCCTGGGTAACAGGGTACAATGAGCAGTTCTTC
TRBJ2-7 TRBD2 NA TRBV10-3 CAISEGTSGSYEQYF TGTGCCATCAGTGAAGGGACTAGCGGGTCCTACGAGCAGTACTTC
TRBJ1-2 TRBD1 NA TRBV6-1 CASKSGDRHGYTF TGTGCCAGCAAGAGCGGGGACAGGCATGGCTACACCTTC
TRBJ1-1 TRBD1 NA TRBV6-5 CASSRTGTGNTEAFF TGTGCCAGCAGCCGTACCGGGACAGGGAACACTGAAGCTTTCTTT
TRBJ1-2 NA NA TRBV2 CASTPEGYTNGYTF TGTGCCAGCACCCCAGAGGGATACACGAATGGCTACACCTTC
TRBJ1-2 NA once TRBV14 CASSPSWAGYTF TGTGCCAGCAGCCCCAGCTGGGCTGGCTACACCTTC
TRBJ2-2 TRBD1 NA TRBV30 CAWRGDRVTGELFF TGTGCCTGGAGGGGAGACAGGGTGACCGGGGAGCTGTTTTTT
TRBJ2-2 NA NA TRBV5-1 CASRSTGTNTGELFF TGCGCCAGCAGATCGACAGGGACTAACACCGGGGAGCTGTTTTTT
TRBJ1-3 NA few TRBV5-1 CASSLEGVDTIYF TGCGCCAGCAGCTTGGAGGGGGTGGACACCATATATTTT
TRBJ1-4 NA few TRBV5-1 CASRKEIANEKLFF TGCGCCAGCAGGAAGGAGATCGCTAATGAAAAACTGTTTTTT
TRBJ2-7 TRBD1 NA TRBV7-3 CASSPTGGPYEQYF TGTGCCAGCAGCCCGACAGGGGGACCCTACGAGCAGTACTTC
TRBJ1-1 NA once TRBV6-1 CASAYTTQNTEAFF TGTGCCAGCGCTTATACCACACAGAACACTGAAGCTTTCTTT
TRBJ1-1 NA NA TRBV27 CASTQSLNTEAFF TGTGCCAGCACCCAGTCTTTGAACACTGAAGCTTTCTTT
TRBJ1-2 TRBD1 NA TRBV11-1 CASSFRTGNYGYTF TGTGCCAGCAGCTTTCGGACAGGGAACTATGGCTACACCTTC
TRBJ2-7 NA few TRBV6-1 CASNSGVAYEQYF TGTGCCAGCAACTCAGGGGTTGCCTACGAGCAGTACTTC
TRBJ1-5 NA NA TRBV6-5 CASSYGGSNQPQHF TGTGCCAGCAGTTACGGCGGGAGCAATCAGCCCCAGCATTTT
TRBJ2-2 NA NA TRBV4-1 CASSQVRVLDTGELFF TGCGCCAGCAGCCAAGTCAGGGTCCTCGACACCGGGGAGCTGTTTTTT
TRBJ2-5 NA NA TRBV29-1 CSVEEVWGLKTQYF TGCAGCGTTGAAGAGGTTTGGGGGCTGAAGACCCAGTACTTC
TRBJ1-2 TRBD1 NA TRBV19 CASSGQGLSPMGYTF TGTGCCAGTTCGGGACAGGGGCTTTCTCCCATGGGCTACACCTTC
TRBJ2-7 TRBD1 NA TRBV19 CASSAGGTGVSSSYEQYF TGTGCCAGTAGCGCTGGGGGGACAGGGGTTTCGAGCTCCTACGAGCAGTACTTC
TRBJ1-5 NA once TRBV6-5 CASSPMGDSNQPQHF TGTGCCAGCAGTCCAATGGGAGATAGCAATCAGCCCCAGCATTTT
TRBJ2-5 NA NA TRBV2 CAGPGLGANEEQYF TGTGCCGGACCGGGCTTGGGGGCCAATGAGGAGCAGTACTTC
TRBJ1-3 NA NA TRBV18 CASSPTGSSGNTIYF TGTGCCAGCTCACCGACAGGAAGCTCTGGAAACACCATATATTTT
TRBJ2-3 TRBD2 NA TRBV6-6 CASRPSGREDTQYF TGTGCCAGCAGACCTAGCGGGAGGGAAGATACGCAGTATTTT
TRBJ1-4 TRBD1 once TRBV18 CARRTGNF TGTGCCAGGCGGACAGGCAATTTT
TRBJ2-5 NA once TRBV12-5 CASGLGERTQYF TGTGCTAGTGGTTTGGGGGAGAGGACCCAGTACTTC
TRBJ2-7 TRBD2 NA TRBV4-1 CASSQDHLAESLGEQYF TGCGCCAGCAGCCAAGATCACCTAGCGGAGTCTCTGGGCGAGCAGTACTTC
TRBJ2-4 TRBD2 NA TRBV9 CASSVGISGGSVKNIQYF TGTGCCAGCAGCGTTGGCATTAGCGGGGGTTCCGTCAAAAACATTCAGTACTTC
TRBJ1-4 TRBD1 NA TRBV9 CASSARDRGLANEKLFF TGTGCCAGCAGCGCCCGGGACAGGGGGCTCGCTAATGAAAAACTGTTTTTT
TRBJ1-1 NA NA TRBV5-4 CASSLAAVRGWGTEAFF TGTGCCAGCAGCTTGGCAGCGGTGCGGGGTTGGGGCACTGAAGCTTTCTTT
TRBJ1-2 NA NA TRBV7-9 CASSLDLEGYGYTF TGTGCCAGCAGCTTAGACTTGGAGGGCTATGGCTACACCTTC
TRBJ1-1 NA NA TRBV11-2 CASSLSSPEAFF TGTGCCAGCAGCTTATCGAGTCCTGAAGCTTTCTTT
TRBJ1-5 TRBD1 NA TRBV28 CASTNSGTGGEQPQHF TGTGCCAGCACCAACTCCGGGACAGGGGGTGAACAGCCCCAGCATTTT
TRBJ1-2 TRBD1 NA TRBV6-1 CASSQGVYGYTF TGTGCCAGCAGCCAGGGGGTCTATGGCTACACCTTC
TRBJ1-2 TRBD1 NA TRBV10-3 CAISESGQGGYGYTF TGTGCCATCAGTGAGTCTGGACAGGGGGGCTATGGCTACACCTTC
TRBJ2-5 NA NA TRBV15 CATSREGRQNQETQYF TGTGCCACCAGCAGAGAAGGGAGGCAAAATCAAGAGACCCAGTACTTC
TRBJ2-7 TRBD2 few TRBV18 CASSPTSGQGKHPYEQYF TGTGCCAGCTCACCGACTAGCGGGCAGGGGAAACATCCATACGAGCAGTACTTC